This TCR beta chain was documented in a study of blood T cell repertoires in COVID-19. Libraries were prepared by immunoSEQ multiplex PCR; TCRdb keeps only in-frame clonotypes and omits some of them. Among some 220,000 clones, 86% were seen once, and the ten largest hold 3% to 3.5%. The germline V gene has CDR1 SGHKS and CDR2 YYEKEE (reference sequence). The junction had 5 bases not matched to a gene; V was cut back by 4 bases and J by 2 bases. The CDR3 sequence is 15 residues long. Material: PBMCs or T cells enriched from blood (not recorded which). This chain links TRBV5-5 with TRBJ2-1; 8 positions match TRBD1. The sequence was obtained from a woman between 50 and 59 years old in a cohort exposed to, infected with or recovered from COVID-19 (not recorded which). CDR3 sequence (DNA): TGTGCCAGCAGCCCCAGGGGGCCCACCTACAATGAGCAGTTCTTC. Its translation is CASSPRGPTYNEQFF.